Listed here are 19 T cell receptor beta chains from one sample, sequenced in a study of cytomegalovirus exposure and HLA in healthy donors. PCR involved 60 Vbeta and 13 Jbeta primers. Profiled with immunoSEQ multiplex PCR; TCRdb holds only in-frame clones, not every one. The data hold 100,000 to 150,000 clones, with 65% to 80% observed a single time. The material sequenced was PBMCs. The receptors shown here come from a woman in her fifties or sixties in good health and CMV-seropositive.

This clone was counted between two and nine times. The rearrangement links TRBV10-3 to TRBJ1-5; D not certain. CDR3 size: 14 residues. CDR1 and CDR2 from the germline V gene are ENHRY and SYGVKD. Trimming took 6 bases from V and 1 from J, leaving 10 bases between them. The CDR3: CAISDTTSNQPQHF. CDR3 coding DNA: TGTGCCATCAGCGACACGACGAGCAATCAGCCCCAGCATTTT.

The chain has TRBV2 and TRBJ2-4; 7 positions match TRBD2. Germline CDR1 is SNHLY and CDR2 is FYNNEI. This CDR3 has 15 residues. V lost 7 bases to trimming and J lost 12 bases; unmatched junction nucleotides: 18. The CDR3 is CASKQMGGVEGSQYF. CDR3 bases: TGTGCCAGCAAGCAAATGGGAGGGGTGGAGGGCAGTCAGTACTTC.

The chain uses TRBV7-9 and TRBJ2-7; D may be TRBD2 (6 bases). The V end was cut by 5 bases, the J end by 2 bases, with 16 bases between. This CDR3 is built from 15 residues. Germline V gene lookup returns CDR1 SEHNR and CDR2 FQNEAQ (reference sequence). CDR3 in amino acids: CASSPRGTATYEQYF. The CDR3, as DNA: TGTGCCAGCAGCCCGCGAGGGACTGCCACCTACGAGCAGTACTTC. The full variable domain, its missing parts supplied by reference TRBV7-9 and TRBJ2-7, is DTGVSQNPRHKITKRGQNVTFRCDPISEHNRLYWYRQTLGQGPEFLTYFQNEAQLEKSRLLSDRFSAERPKGSFSTLEIQRTEQGDSAMYLCASSPRGTATYEQYFGPGTRLTVT.

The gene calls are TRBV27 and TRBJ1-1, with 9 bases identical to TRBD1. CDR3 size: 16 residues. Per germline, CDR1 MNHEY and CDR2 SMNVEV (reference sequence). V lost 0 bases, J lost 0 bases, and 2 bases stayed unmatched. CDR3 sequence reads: CASSLSTGGMNTEAFF. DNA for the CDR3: TGTGCCAGCAGTTTATCGACAGGGGGTATGAACACTGAAGCTTTCTTT.

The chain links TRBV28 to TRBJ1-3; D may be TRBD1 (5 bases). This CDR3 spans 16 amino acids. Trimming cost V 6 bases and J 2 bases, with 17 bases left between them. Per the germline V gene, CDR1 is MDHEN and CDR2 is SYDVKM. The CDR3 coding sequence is TGTGCCAGCAGCCTCCCCCCCGGGGGGGCTGGAAACACCATATATTTT. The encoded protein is CASSLPPGGAGNTIYF.

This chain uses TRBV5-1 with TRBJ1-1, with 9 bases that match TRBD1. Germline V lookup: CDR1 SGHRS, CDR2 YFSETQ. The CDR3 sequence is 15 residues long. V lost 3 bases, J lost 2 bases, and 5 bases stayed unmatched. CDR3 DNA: TGCGCCAGCAGCTCGGGACAGGGACTTAACACTGAAGCTTTCTTT. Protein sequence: CASSSGQGLNTEAFF.

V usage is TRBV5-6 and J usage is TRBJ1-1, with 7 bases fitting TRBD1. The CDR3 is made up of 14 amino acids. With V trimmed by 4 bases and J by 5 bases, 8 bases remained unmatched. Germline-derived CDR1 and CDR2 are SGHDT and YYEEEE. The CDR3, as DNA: TGTGCCAGCAGCCCACTGACAGGGAGGACTGAAGCTTTCTTT. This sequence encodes CASSPLTGRTEAFF.

CDR3 residues: CASSLQGAHNEQFF. CDR3 nucleotide sequence: TGTGCCAGCAGCTTACAGGGGGCCCACAATGAGCAGTTCTTC. The chain uses TRBV2 and TRBJ2-1; the match to TRBD1 covers 9 bases. There are 14 residues in the CDR3. After removal of 6 bases from V and 5 bases from J, the junction contained 5 bases not matched to a gene. Germline V lookup: CDR1 SNHLY, CDR2 FYNNEI.

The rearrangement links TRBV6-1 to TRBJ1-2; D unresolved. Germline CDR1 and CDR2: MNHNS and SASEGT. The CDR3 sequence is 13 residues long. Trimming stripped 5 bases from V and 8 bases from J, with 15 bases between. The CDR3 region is CASSTDIQWGYTF. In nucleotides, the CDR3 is TGTGCCAGCAGTACAGACATCCAATGGGGCTACACCTTC.

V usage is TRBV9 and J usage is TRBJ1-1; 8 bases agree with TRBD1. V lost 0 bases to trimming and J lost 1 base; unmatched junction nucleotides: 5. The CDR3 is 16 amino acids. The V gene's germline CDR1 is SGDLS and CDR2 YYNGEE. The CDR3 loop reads CASSVGQGSGNTEAFF. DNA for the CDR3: TGTGCCAGCAGCGTAGGACAGGGGAGCGGGAACACTGAAGCTTTCTTT.

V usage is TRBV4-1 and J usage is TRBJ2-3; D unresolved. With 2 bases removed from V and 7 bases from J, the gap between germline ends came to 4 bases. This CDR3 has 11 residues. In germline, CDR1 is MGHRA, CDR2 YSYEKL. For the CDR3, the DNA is TGCGCCAGCAGCCAATATAATACGCAGTATTTT. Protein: CASSQYNTQYF.

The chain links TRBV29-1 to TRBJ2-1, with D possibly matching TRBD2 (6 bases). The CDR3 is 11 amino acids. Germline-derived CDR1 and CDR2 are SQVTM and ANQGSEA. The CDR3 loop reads CQVGGDNEQFF. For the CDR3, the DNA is TGCCAGGTCGGGGGAGACAATGAGCAGTTCTTC.

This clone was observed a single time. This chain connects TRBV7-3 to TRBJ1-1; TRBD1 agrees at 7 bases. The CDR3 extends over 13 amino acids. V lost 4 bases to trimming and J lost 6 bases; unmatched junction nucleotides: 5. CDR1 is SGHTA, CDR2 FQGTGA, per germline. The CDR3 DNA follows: TGTGCCAGCAGCTCTGACAGGGAAGCTGAAGCTTTCTTT. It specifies CASSSDREAEAFF.

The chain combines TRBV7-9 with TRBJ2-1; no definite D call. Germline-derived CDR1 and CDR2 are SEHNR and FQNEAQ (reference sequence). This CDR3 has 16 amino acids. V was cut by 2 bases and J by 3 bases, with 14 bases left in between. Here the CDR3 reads CASSLKRVGSYNEQFF. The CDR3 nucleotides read TGTGCCAGCAGCTTAAAACGCGTCGGTAGCTACAATGAGCAGTTCTTC.

The CDR3 coding sequence is TGTGCCAGCAGCACTCCTACTCGATCCTACGAGCAGTACTTC. Protein sequence: CASSTPTRSYEQYF. This chain joins TRBV7-8 and TRBJ2-7; D remains unclear. V shed 5 bases and J shed 1 base, with 12 bases lying between them. The germline CDR1 and CDR2 sequences are SGHVS and FQNEAQ. CDR3 length: 14 residues.

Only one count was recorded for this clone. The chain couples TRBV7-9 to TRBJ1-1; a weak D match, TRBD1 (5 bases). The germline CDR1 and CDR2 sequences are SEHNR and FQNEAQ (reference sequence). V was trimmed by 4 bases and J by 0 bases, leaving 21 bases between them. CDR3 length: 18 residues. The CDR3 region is CASSSPQTQGSMNTEAFF. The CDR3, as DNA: TGTGCCAGCAGCTCCCCTCAAACCCAGGGCAGCATGAACACTGAAGCTTTCTTT.

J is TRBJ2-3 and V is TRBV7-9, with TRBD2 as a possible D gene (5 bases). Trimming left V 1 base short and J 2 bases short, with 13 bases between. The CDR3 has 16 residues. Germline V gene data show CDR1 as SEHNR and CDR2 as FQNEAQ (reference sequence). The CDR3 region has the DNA TGTGCCAGCAGCTTAGGGAGCGGAGTCCCCACAGATACGCAGTATTTT. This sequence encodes CASSLGSGVPTDTQYF. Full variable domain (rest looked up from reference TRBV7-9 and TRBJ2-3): DTGVSQNPRHKITKRGQNVTFRCDPISEHNRLYWYRQTLGQGPEFLTYFQNEAQLEKSRLLSDRFSAERPKGSFSTLEIQRTEQGDSAMYLCASSLGSGVPTDTQYFGPGTRLTVL.

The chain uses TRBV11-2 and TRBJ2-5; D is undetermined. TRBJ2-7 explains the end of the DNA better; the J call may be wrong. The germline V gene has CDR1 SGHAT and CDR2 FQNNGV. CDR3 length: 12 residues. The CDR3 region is CASSLISYEQYF. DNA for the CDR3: TGTGCCAGCAGCCTTATTTCCTACGAGCAGTACTTC.

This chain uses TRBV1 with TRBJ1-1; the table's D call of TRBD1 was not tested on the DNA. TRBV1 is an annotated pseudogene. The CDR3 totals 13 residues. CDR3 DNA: TGCACCAGCAGCCAAGACAGGGGGACTGAAGCTTTCTTT. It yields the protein CTSSQDRGTEAFF.